This T cell receptor (beta chain) was identified during a study of CD8+CD57+ T cells in acquired aplastic anemia. As for the study in general: Sorted CD4+ and CD8+ cells yielded about 3.1 ug of DNA on average. Study-wide points: Patients and controls shared over 25 CD8+ CDR3 sequences.

This clonotype has a handful of counts. No antigen is known for it. Flow cytometry had shown expanded CD8+CD57+ cells in the patients chosen for sequencing. Severe acquired aplastic anemia was present in every patient. Patients were therapy-naive when their blood was sampled. The CDR3 sequence is 16 residues long. Trimming pared 1 base from V and 1 base from J, leaving 11 bases between. Germline loops: CDR1 MNHEY, CDR2 SMNVEV (reference sequence). According to the study, genomic DNA was the template for TCR beta VDJ and CDR3 profiling. TCRdb used MiXCR to reprocess the reads, holding one entry per CDR3 protein. The sample has about 160,000 distinct CDR3 sequences, 45% to 55% seen once.

The chain has TRBV27 and TRBJ1-5; no definite D call. Sequenced material: sorted CD4+, CD8+, or CD8+CD57+ T cells (not recorded which) from PBMCs. The TCR originated in a human donor with aplastic anemia. This CDR3 is CASSLYRPGSNQPQHF. CDR3 nucleotides: TGTGCCAGCAGTTTATATCGGCCGGGAAGCAATCAGCCCCAGCATTTT.